These 3 T cell receptor beta chains were all obtained from the same sample, sequenced in a study of blood T cell repertoires in COVID-19. Only in-frame clones appear in the TCRdb table, and some are missing; sequencing was by immunoSEQ multiplex PCR. The sample lists some 90,000 clones, about 84% occurring once. The specimen sequenced was peripheral blood. Source of these receptors: a man in his fifties or sixties with acute or convalescent COVID-19.

The chain joins TRBV20-1 to TRBJ2-3; D is ambiguous. In germline, CDR1 is DFQATT, CDR2 SNEGSKA (reference sequence). The CDR3 spans 14 residues. Trimming removed 4 bases at V and 2 bases at J, with 13 bases between. The CDR3: CSANDQLLTDTQYF. The CDR3 bases are TGCAGTGCTAATGACCAACTACTCACAGATACGCAGTATTTT.

This rearrangement joins TRBV7-2 to TRBJ1-1; D unresolved. The CDR3 runs to 12 residues. Germline CDR1 reads SGHTA; CDR2 reads FQGNSA. V lost 5 bases to trimming and J lost 4 bases, with 8 bases between them. The CDR3 sequence: CASSVPLTEAFF. In DNA form, the CDR3 reads TGTGCCAGCAGCGTTCCTCTCACTGAAGCTTTCTTT.

The chain links TRBV4-2 to TRBJ2-7; 9 nucleotides match TRBD2. Per the germline V gene, CDR1 is LGHNA and CDR2 is YNFKEQ. Germline trimming cut 8 bases from V and 3 bases from J; bases unmatched to any gene: 8. The CDR3 is made up of 14 amino acids. The CDR3: CASSPQREDYEQYF. CDR3 bases: TGTGCCAGCTCTCCCCAGCGGGAGGACTACGAGCAGTACTTC.